This T cell receptor (beta chain) was retrieved from a study of blood T cell repertoires in COVID-19. Study-wide context: Specimens from acute and convalescent COVID-19 originated in the United States, Italy and Spain.

Donors were grouped by their self-reported clinical history. The germline V gene has CDR1 SQVTM and CDR2 ANQGSEA. V shed 3 bases, J shed 1 base, and the junction held 5 bases outside the gene matches. The CDR3 is 15 amino acids. The assay was immunoSEQ multiplex PCR, and TCRdb's table has in-frame clones only and misses some. The table lists 300,000 to 400,000 clones, roughly 90% of them singletons, with about 0.89% in the top ten. The genes are TRBV29-1 and TRBJ1-1, with 10 bases identical to TRBD1. This sequence originates from a woman in her 30s with acute COVID-19. Material: PBMCs or T cells enriched from blood (not recorded which). The DNA for the CDR3 is TGCAGCGTTGACGGGACAGGGGCGTCGAACACTGAAGCTTTCTTT. Translating it yields CSVDGTGASNTEAFF.